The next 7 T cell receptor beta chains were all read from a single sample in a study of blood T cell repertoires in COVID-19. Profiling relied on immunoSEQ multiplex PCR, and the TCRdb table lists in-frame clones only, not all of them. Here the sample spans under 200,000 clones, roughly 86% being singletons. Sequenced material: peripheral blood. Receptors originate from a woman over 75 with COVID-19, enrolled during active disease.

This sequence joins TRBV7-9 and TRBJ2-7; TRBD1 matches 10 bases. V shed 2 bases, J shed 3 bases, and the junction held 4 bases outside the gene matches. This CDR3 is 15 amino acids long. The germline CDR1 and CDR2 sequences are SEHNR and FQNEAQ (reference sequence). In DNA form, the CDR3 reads TGTGCCAGCAGCTTACCGGGACAGGGGAGCTACGAGCAGTACTTC. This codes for CASSLPGQGSYEQYF. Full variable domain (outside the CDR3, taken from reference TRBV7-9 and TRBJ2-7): DTGVSQNPRHKITKRGQNVTFRCDPISEHNRLYWYRQTLGQGPEFLTYFQNEAQLEKSRLLSDRFSAERPKGSFSTLEIQRTEQGDSAMYLCASSLPGQGSYEQYFGPGTRLTVT.

CDR3 DNA: TGTGCCAGCAGACTAGCGGGGGGGCAAGAGACCCAGTACTTC. Its translation is CASRLAGGQETQYF. The gene calls are TRBV7-8 and TRBJ2-5; 13 positions match TRBD2. Trimming removed 6 bases from V and 2 bases from J; junction bases left unmatched: 0. This CDR3 region has 14 residues. Germline-derived CDR1 and CDR2 are SGHVS and FQNEAQ.

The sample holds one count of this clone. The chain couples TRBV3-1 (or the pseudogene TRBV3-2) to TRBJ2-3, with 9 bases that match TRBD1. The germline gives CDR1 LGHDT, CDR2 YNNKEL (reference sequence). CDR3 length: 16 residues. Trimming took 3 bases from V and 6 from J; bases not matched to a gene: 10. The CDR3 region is CASSQDLGTGTDTQYF. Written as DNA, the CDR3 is TGTGCCAGCAGCCAGGACCTTGGGACAGGGACGGATACGCAGTATTTT.

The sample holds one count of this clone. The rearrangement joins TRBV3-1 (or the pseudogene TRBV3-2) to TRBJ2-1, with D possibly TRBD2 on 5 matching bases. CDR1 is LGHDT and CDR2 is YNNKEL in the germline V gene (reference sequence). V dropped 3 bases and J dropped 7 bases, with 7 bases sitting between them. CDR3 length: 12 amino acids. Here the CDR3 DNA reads TGTGCCAGCAGCCAGCTAGCAAATGAGCAGTTCTTC. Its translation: CASSQLANEQFF.

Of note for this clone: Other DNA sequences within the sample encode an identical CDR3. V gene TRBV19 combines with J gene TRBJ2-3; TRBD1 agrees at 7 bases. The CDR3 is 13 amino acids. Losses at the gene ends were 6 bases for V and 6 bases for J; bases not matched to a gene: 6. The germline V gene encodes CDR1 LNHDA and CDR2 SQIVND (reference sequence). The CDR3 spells CASSPTGADTQYF. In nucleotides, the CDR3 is TGTGCCAGTAGCCCCACAGGGGCTGATACGCAGTATTTT. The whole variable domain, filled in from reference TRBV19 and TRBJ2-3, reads DGGITQSPKYLFRKEGQNVTLSCEQNLNHDAMYWYRQDPGQGLRLIYYSQIVNDFQKGDIAEGYSVSREKKESFPLTVTSAQKNPTAFYLCASSPTGADTQYFGPGTRLTVL.

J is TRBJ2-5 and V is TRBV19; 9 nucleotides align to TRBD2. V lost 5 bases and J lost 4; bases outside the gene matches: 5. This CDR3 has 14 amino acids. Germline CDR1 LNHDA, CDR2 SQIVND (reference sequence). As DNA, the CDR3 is TGTGCCAGTAGTGCGGGGGGGGCGACAGAGACCCAGTACTTC. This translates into CASSAGGATETQYF.

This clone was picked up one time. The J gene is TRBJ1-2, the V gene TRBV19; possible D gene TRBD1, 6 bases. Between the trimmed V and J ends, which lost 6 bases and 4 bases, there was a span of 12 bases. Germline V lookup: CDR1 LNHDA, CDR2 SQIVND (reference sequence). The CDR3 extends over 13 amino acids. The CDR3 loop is CASSPTGSYGYTF. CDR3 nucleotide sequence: TGTGCCAGTAGCCCGACAGGCAGCTATGGCTACACCTTC. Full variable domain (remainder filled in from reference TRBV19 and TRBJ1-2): DGGITQSPKYLFRKEGQNVTLSCEQNLNHDAMYWYRQDPGQGLRLIYYSQIVNDFQKGDIAEGYSVSREKKESFPLTVTSAQKNPTAFYLCASSPTGSYGYTFGSGTRLTVV.